This T cell receptor (beta chain) was profiled in a study of CD8 T cells in ankylosing spondylitis. This clonotype came up many times. A single record per CDR3 protein comes from TCRdb applying MiXCR to the 5' RACE reads. This sample has some 130,000 distinct CDR3 sequences, with about 7% found just once. The sequence was collected from a female donor with ankylosing spondylitis or in good health (not recorded which). Sequenced material: blood, either unsorted or a sorted T cell fraction (not recorded which).

CDR3 amino acids: CSASLGQGYGYTF. The CDR3 DNA sequence: TGCAGTGCTAGCCTAGGACAGGGCTATGGCTACACCTTC. The rearrangement uses TRBV20-1 and TRBJ1-2; 8 nucleotides line up with TRBD1. The junction had 4 bases not matched to a gene; V was cut back by 3 bases and J by 4 bases. This CDR3 spans 13 amino acids. Germline CDR1 reads DFQATT; CDR2 reads SNEGSKA (reference sequence).